This T cell receptor beta chain originates from a study of lymphopenia after photon versus proton radiotherapy. The ends lost 2 bases at V and 7 bases at J; junction bases unmatched: 4. Germline loops: CDR1 SQVTM, CDR2 ANQGSEA. There are 12 residues in the CDR3. Assay used: immunoSEQ multiplex PCR; TCRdb lists only in-frame clones, some missing. In the table there are about 49,000 clones, around 83% of which are singletons. This clone was counted once. This chain joins TRBV29-1 and TRBJ1-1; 7 bases align to TRBD1. This TCR derives from a man aged 50 to 60 with gastric cancer. The specimen comprised peripheral blood, sampled from a patient treated with photon-based radiotherapy. CDR3 residues: CSVENRGGEAFF. The CDR3 DNA reads TGCAGCGTTGAAAACAGGGGCGGTGAAGCTTTCTTT.